These 17 T cell receptor beta chains originate from one sample sequenced in a study of shared clonotypes between healthy human individuals. Method: immunoSEQ multiplex PCR; TCRdb's copy keeps in-frame clones and lacks some. The sample has roughly 700,000 clones; 74% are singletons. Sequencing input: memory CD4+ T cells sorted from blood. Subset given: CD45RA-negative fraction. Receptors originate from a woman in her twenties or thirties in good health.

This clone was picked up one time. This rearrangement joins TRBV7-8 to TRBJ2-7; 9 nucleotides align to TRBD1. The V gene end was trimmed by 5 bases and the J gene end by 4 bases; junction bases not matched to a gene: 6. The CDR3 is made up of 14 amino acids. In germline, CDR1 is SGHVS, CDR2 FQNEAQ. The chain's CDR3 is CASSLDRGGYEQYF. CDR3 coding DNA: TGTGCCAGCAGCCTAGACAGGGGGGGGTACGAGCAGTACTTC.

This chain uses TRBV5-1 with TRBJ1-1; unclear D gene. Germline V CDR1 and CDR2: SGHRS, YFSETQ. This CDR3 comprises 13 residues. The V and J ends lost 5 bases and 3 bases respectively, with 11 bases between them. The CDR3 coding sequence is TGCGCCAGCAGTCTAACCAGCGACACTGAAGCTTTCTTT. Its translation is CASSLTSDTEAFF.

The chain uses TRBV19 and TRBJ1-4; tentatively, D is TRBD1 (6 bases). V was cut by 8 bases and J by 8 bases, with 18 bases left in between. CDR3 length equals 14 residues. Germline V gene sequence: CDR1 LNHDA, CDR2 SQIVND (reference sequence). CDR3 DNA: TGTGCCAGTCAGACGGGGGGCGCCCCAGAAAAACTGTTTTTT. Translated, it gives CASQTGGAPEKLFF.

The gene calls are TRBV2 and TRBJ1-5; 8 bases match TRBD1. The CDR3 covers 16 residues. Unmatched junction bases numbered 8, after V lost 1 base and J lost 6 bases. Germline CDR1 and CDR2: SNHLY and FYNNEI. The CDR3 loop reads CASSEGGRGQGQPQHF. CDR3 nucleotides: TGTGCCAGCAGTGAAGGGGGCAGGGGGCAGGGTCAGCCCCAGCATTTT.

The chain combines TRBV7-9 with TRBJ1-4; D call uncertain. The V gene's germline CDR1 is SEHNR and CDR2 FQNEAQ (reference sequence). V was cut by 2 bases and J by 8 bases, with 9 bases left in between. The CDR3 contains 13 residues. The CDR3 loop reads CASSLPPGEKLFF. The CDR3 nucleotides are TGTGCCAGCAGCTTACCCCCGGGGGAAAAACTGTTTTTT.

CDR3 nucleotide sequence: TGTGCCAGCAGTAAGTGGGCCTACGAGCAGTACTTC. This translates into CASSKWAYEQYF. The chain employs TRBV28 and TRBJ2-7, with D unresolved. Germline lookup yields CDR1 MDHEN and CDR2 SYDVKM. V was clipped by 5 bases and J by 2 bases, with 7 bases between them. This CDR3 comprises 12 residues.

The chain is built from TRBV2 and TRBJ2-1; D gene unclear. V was shortened by 4 bases and J by 7 bases, with 8 bases between the two germline ends. The CDR3 is 12 residues long. The germline V gene has CDR1 SNHLY and CDR2 FYNNEI. The CDR3 DNA sequence: TGTGCCAGCAGTGTTTTGAGGAATGAGCAGTTCTTC. Translation: CASSVLRNEQFF.

Concerning this clone itself: Other DNA sequences of this sample code for an identical CDR3. The chain combines TRBV6-1 with TRBJ1-5; 8 bases map to TRBD1. V shed 5 bases, J shed 3 bases, and the junction held 3 bases outside the gene matches. Germline assignment: CDR1 MNHNS and CDR2 SASEGT. The CDR3 extends over 14 amino acids. In DNA, the CDR3 is TGTGCCAGCAGTTCAGGGGGCCTCAATCAGCCCCAGCATTTT. Its translation: CASSSGGLNQPQHF.

This clone was counted once. The chain has TRBV7-8 and TRBJ2-5; D may correspond to TRBD1 or TRBD2 (5 bases each). Trimming removed 2 bases from V and 4 bases from J, with 14 bases in between. Germline V gene sequence: CDR1 SGHVS, CDR2 FQNEAQ. The CDR3 totals 15 residues. The DNA for the CDR3 is TGTGCCAGCAGCTTATTAAGGGGAGAGGCAGAGACCCAGTACTTC. Translation gives CASSLLRGEAETQYF.

The chain links TRBV29-1 to TRBJ2-3; 10 bases match TRBD2. Trimming removed 1 base from V and 6 bases from J; junction bases left unmatched: 10. The CDR3 has 16 residues. The V gene's germline CDR1 is SQVTM and CDR2 ANQGSEA. CDR3 nucleotides: TGCAGCGTTGAAGGCGGGGCTAGCGGGAGTGCTGATACGCAGTATTTT. Protein: CSVEGGASGSADTQYF.

V is TRBV27 and J is TRBJ2-7; 7 nucleotides match TRBD1. The CDR3 contains 14 residues. The V segment lost 0 bases and the J segment 2 bases; nucleotides outside the gene matches: 1. Germline loops: CDR1 MNHEY, CDR2 SMNVEV (reference sequence). CDR3 in amino acids: CASSLSGQPYEQYF. CDR3 nucleotides: TGTGCCAGCAGTTTATCGGGACAGCCCTACGAGCAGTACTTC.

Only one count was recorded for this clone. The CDR3 DNA reads TGTGCCAGCAGTGAAGGGAGGGGTAGCTCCTACGAGCAGTACTTC. Its protein is CASSEGRGSSYEQYF. The chain is built from TRBV6-1 and TRBJ2-7, with D maybe TRBD2 (6 bases). Germline loops: CDR1 MNHNS, CDR2 SASEGT. This CDR3 has 15 amino acids. The germline V and J ends were trimmed by 1 base and 0 bases, with 10 bases remaining between them.

This chain uses TRBV11-2 with TRBJ1-3, with D uncertain. This CDR3 has 17 amino acids. V lost 1 base and J lost 1, with 14 bases in between. Germline V gene sequence: CDR1 SGHAT, CDR2 FQNNGV. CDR3 amino acids: CASSLVGRGRSGNTIYF. CDR3 DNA sequence: TGTGCCAGCAGCTTAGTGGGTAGAGGGAGATCTGGAAACACCATATATTTT.

The chain recombines TRBV7-7 with TRBJ2-5; D remains ambiguous. This CDR3 is 15 amino acids long. Germline loops: CDR1 SSHAT, CDR2 FNYEAQ (reference sequence). The ends were cut back, 1 base at V and 2 bases at J, with 11 bases in the middle. The CDR3 bases are TGTGCCAGCAGCTTAGGATCGGGTCTTCAAGAGACCCAGTACTTC. It translates to CASSLGSGLQETQYF. The complete variable domain, with remaining parts taken from reference TRBV7-7 and TRBJ2-5, reads GAGVSQSPRYKVTKRGQDVTLRCDPISSHATLYWYQQALGQGPEFLTYFNYEAQPDKSGLPSDRFSAERPEGSISTLTIQRTEQRDSAMYRCASSLGSGLQETQYFGPGTRLLVL.

At least ten counts were recorded for this clone. The genes are TRBV4-1 and TRBJ1-1; 9 bases map to TRBD1. This CDR3 has 16 residues. The germline CDR1 and CDR2 sequences are MGHRA and YSYEKL. Germline trimming cut 0 bases from V and 5 bases from J; bases unmatched to any gene: 7. This CDR3 is CASSQDSNRGQTEAFF. Written as DNA, the CDR3 is TGCGCCAGCAGCCAAGATAGTAACAGGGGGCAAACTGAAGCTTTCTTT.

This rearrangement joins TRBV4-1 to TRBJ2-7; TRBD1 matches at 8 bases. This CDR3 contains 18 residues. From germline, CDR1 is MGHRA and CDR2 YSYEKL. With 3 bases clipped from V and 3 bases from J, the junction kept 16 bases outside the gene matches. CDR3 DNA: TGCGCCAGCAGCCAGTTCCCGACCGGGACAGGAGGGGACTACGAGCAGTACTTC. It is translated as CASSQFPTGTGGDYEQYF.

The chain recombines TRBV5-4 with TRBJ2-2; D remains ambiguous. The CDR3 runs 14 residues. Trimming took 0 bases from V and 4 from J, leaving 7 bases between them. Germline CDR1 and CDR2: SGHNT and YYREEE (reference sequence). The CDR3 region is CASSLDPGTGELFF. CDR3 nucleotides: TGTGCCAGCAGCTTGGACCCGGGCACCGGGGAGCTGTTTTTT.